Presented here are 10 T cell receptor beta chains from one specimen sequenced in a study of cytomegalovirus exposure and HLA in healthy donors. Repertoires were generated with immunoSEQ multiplex PCR, while TCRdb's copy carries only in-frame clones and drops some. This table holds 200,000 to 250,000 clones, approximately 90% found once. The sample was PBMCs. Receptor source: a young woman in good health and CMV-seronegative.

The chain links TRBV5-4 to TRBJ2-7; TRBD2 agrees at 9 bases. The CDR3 is 15 residues long. V shed 0 bases, J shed 6 bases, and the junction held 7 bases outside the gene matches. Germline CDR1 is SGHNT and CDR2 is YYREEE (reference sequence). CDR3 protein: CASSLVAGGPLEQYF. DNA of the CDR3: TGTGCCAGCAGCTTGGTTGCGGGAGGGCCCCTCGAGCAGTACTTC.

The chain links TRBV5-6 to TRBJ2-1; D call uncertain. Germline CDR1 is SGHDT and CDR2 is YYEEEE. The CDR3 contains 16 residues. With 0 bases removed from V and 3 bases from J, the gap between germline ends came to 13 bases. Written as DNA, the CDR3 is TGTGCCAGCAGCTTGGTTTTAGGAGCGTTCTACAATGAGCAGTTCTTC. As protein: CASSLVLGAFYNEQFF.

The chain carries TRBV27 and TRBJ2-7; D perhaps matches TRBD1 (6 bases). The CDR3 runs 13 residues. V was pared by 7 bases and J by 2 bases, with 12 bases between. The germline V gene has CDR1 MNHEY and CDR2 SMNVEV (reference sequence). CDR3 nucleotide sequence: TGTGCCAGCAAAGTCCAGGGGACCTACGAGCAGTACTTC. As protein: CASKVQGTYEQYF.

The CDR3 DNA reads as TGTGCCAGCAGCCCCGGGTCGAACACCGGGGAGCTGTTTTTT. Its protein product is CASSPGSNTGELFF. This chain uses TRBV27 with TRBJ2-2, with D unclear. The V end lost 6 bases, the J end lost 0 bases, and 8 bases lay between the germline ends. The CDR3 contains 14 residues. Germline lookup yields CDR1 MNHEY and CDR2 SMNVEV (reference sequence).

The chain is built from TRBV5-1 and TRBJ2-3; D perhaps matches TRBD2 (5 bases). Per the germline V gene, CDR1 is SGHRS and CDR2 is YFSETQ. The CDR3 covers 14 residues. Between the trimmed V and J ends, which lost 2 bases and 3 bases, there was a span of 10 bases. The CDR3 here is CASSLGLATDTQYF. The CDR3 region has the DNA TGCGCCAGCAGCTTAGGACTTGCGACAGATACGCAGTATTTT.

In DNA, the CDR3 is TGTGCCAGCAGCTTAGGGGGAGGGGAGCAGTTCTTC. Residues: CASSLGGGEQFF. This chain uses TRBV11-3 with TRBJ2-1; 7 bases are a match to TRBD2. In germline, CDR1 is SGHNT, CDR2 YENEEA. J lost 10 bases, V lost 1 base, and 1 base had no gene match. The CDR3 is 12 amino acids. Based on the CDR3 plus reference TRBV11-3 and TRBJ2-1, the full variable domain is EAGVVQSPRYKIIEKKQPVAFWCNPISGHNTLYWYLQNLGQGPELLIRYENEEAVDDSQLPKDRFSAERLKGVDSTLKIQPAELGDSAVYLCASSLGGGEQFFGPGTRLTVL.

The chain joins TRBV7-6 to TRBJ2-3; perhaps TRBD2 as D (7 bases). The germline V gene encodes CDR1 SGHVS and CDR2 FNYEAQ. With 3 bases removed from V and 4 bases from J, the gap between germline ends came to 17 bases. CDR3 length: 16 amino acids. DNA of the CDR3: TGTGCCAGCAGCTTTGAAGGGGGAGGGTTGGCAGATACGCAGTATTTT. Its translation: CASSFEGGGLADTQYF.

The chain recombines TRBV30 with TRBJ2-2, with TRBD2 matching 8 bases. Germline V gene data show CDR1 as GTSNPN and CDR2 as SVGIG (reference sequence). The CDR3 is made up of 14 amino acids. Trimming cost V 8 bases and J 6 bases; bases outside gene matches: 11. CDR3 amino acids: CALRAGASSGELFF. The DNA of the CDR3 is TGTGCCCTTCGAGCGGGAGCGAGCTCCGGGGAGCTGTTTTTT.

This clone appeared a single time. V is TRBV9 and J is TRBJ2-7; 11 bases fit TRBD2. The V segment lost 3 bases and the J segment 4 bases; nucleotides outside the gene matches: 0. This CDR3 spans 13 amino acids. CDR1 SGDLS and CDR2 YYNGEE come from the germline V gene. The CDR3 protein is CASSGTSGYEQYF. CDR3 DNA sequence: TGTGCCAGCAGCGGGACTAGCGGGTACGAGCAGTACTTC.

The J gene is TRBJ1-2, the V gene TRBV5-1, with D perhaps matching TRBD1 (5 bases). The germline CDR1 and CDR2 sequences are SGHRS and YFSETQ. This CDR3 spans 13 amino acids. Trimming stripped 0 bases from V and 4 bases from J, with 7 bases between. The DNA for the CDR3 is TGCGCCAGCAGCTTGGCTACAGGCTATGGCTACACCTTC. Protein product: CASSLATGYGYTF.